One sample yielded the 2 T cell receptor beta chains listed below, sequenced in a study of CD8+CD57+ T cells in acquired aplastic anemia. The template used for profiling TCR beta VDJ and CDR3 was genomic DNA. TCRdb re-called the reads with MiXCR, one entry per CDR3 protein. The sample contains 250,000 or so distinct CDR3 sequences, around 46% of which appear only once. An expansion of CD8+CD57+ cells by flow cytometry had been shown in patients chosen for sequencing. Sequencing input: sorted CD4+, CD8+, or CD8+CD57+ T cells (not recorded which) from PBMCs. The origin of the receptors is a human donor with aplastic anemia.

Note on this clonotype: A much larger clone differs by one base, so this may be a read error. The rearrangement uses TRBV6-5 and TRBJ2-7; D remains unclear. The CDR3 spans 12 residues. CDR1 and CDR2 from the germline V gene are MNHEY and SVGAGI. Between the trimmed V and J ends, which lost 10 bases and 9 bases, there was a span of 19 bases. Written as DNA, the CDR3 is TGTGCCACCCGGACGGTTAGACACGGGCAGTACTTC. Protein product: CATRTVRHGQYF.

In its sample, this clonotype was seen many times. The V and J genes are TRBV7-2 and TRBJ1-6; D remains unclear. The V gene lost 1 base and the J gene lost 5 bases, with 12 bases spanning the gap. The CDR3 spans 16 residues. Per the germline V gene, CDR1 is SGHTA and CDR2 is FQGNSA. CDR3 region: CASSLVPGGNNSPLHF. In DNA, the CDR3 is TGTGCCAGCAGCTTAGTACCGGGCGGGAATAATTCACCCCTCCACTTT.